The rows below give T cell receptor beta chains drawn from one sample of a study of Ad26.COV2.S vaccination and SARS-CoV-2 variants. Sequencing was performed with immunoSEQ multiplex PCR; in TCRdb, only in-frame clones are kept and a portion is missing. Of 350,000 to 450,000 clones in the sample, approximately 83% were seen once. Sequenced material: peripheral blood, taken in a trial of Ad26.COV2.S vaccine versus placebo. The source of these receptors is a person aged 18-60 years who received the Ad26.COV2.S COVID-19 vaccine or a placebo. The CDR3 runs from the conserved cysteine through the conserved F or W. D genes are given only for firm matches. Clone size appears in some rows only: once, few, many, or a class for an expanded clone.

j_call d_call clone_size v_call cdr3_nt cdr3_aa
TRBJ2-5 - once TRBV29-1 TGCAGCGTTGAAGATAGTCATCAGACCCAGTACTTC CSVEDSHQTQYF
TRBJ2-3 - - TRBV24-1 TGTGCCGCCGGACCCGAAAGCACAGATACGCAGTATTTT CAAGPESTDTQYF
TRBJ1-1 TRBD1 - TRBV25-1 TGTGCCAGCAGTGAACCAGGGGGCAGGGCTGAAGCTTTCTTT CASSEPGGRAEAFF
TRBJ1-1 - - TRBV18 TGTGCCAGCTCACCTGACGGGGACACTGAAGCTTTCTTT CASSPDGDTEAFF
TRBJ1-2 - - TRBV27 TGTGCCAGCAGTTTCGCCGGCGTTTACGACGGCTACACCTTC CASSFAGVYDGYTF
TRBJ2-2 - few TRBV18 TGTGCCAGCTCACCACGGGCGACCGGGGAGCTGTTTTTT CASSPRATGELFF
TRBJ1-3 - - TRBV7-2 TGTGCCAGCAGCCCAGGGTATACATTTAGCAGCACCATATATTTT CASSPGYTFSSTIYF
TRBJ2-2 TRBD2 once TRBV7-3 TGTGCCAGCAGTTCCCCGACTAGCGGGGGGGTAAACACCGGGGAGCTGTTTTTT CASSSPTSGGVNTGELFF
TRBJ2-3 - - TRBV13 TGTGCCAGCAGCTTATCTTTCGAGACACCTAACACAGATACGCAGTATTTT CASSLSFETPNTDTQYF
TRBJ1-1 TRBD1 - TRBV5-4 TGTGCCAGCAGCTTGTGGACAGGCGCGAACACTGAAGCTTTCTTT CASSLWTGANTEAFF
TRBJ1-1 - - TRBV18 TGTGCCACCTCACAAGACAGTTACTATGAAGCTTTCTTT CATSQDSYYEAFF
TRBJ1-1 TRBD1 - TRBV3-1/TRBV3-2 TGTGCCAGCAGCCAACGGGACAGCCACACTGAAGCTTTCTTT CASSQRDSHTEAFF
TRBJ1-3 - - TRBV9 TGTGCCAGCAGCGTAGAGGCTGGGGTAAACACCATATATTTT CASSVEAGVNTIYF
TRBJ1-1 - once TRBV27 TGTGCCAGCAGTTGGCTCGGTGGTGAAGCTTTCTTT CASSWLGGEAFF
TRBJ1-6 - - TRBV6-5 TGTGCCAGCAGTTATAGGTGGGCAGAGTATAATTCACCCCTCCACTTT CASSYRWAEYNSPLHF
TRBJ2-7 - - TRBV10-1 TGCGCCAGCAGTGGGGGGTACGAGCAGTACTTC CASSGGYEQYF
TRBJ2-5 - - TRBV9 TGTGCCAGCAGTCGGGGGGCCAAAGAGACCCAGTACTTC CASSRGAKETQYF
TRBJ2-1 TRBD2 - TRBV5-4 TGTGCCAGCAGCTTGGGACTAGCGGGGGCCCGGAATGAGCAGTTCTTC CASSLGLAGARNEQFF
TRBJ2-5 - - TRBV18 TGTGCCAGCTCACCACCCCCCGGGGGTTTAAGATACTTC CASSPPPGGLRYF
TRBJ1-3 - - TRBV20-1 TGCAGTGCTAGTTCTGACATCCTCGCTGGAAACACCATATATTTT CSASSDILAGNTIYF
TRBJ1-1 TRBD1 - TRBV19 TGTGCCAGTAGTGACTTAGGGGGCCGCACTGAAGCTTTCTTT CASSDLGGRTEAFF
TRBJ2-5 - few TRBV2 TGTGCCAGCAGTACTAGGGTTGAAGAGACCCAGTACTTC CASSTRVEETQYF
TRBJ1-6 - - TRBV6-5 TGTGCCAGCTGGCCTAAATCGAGTTCACCCCTCCACTTT CASWPKSSSPLHF
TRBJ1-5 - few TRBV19 TGTGCCAGTAGTGCCCCCGGGGAAGGCAATCAGCCCCAGCATTTT CASSAPGEGNQPQHF
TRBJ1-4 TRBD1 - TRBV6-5 TGTGCCAGCACCGACAGGGTGAGGACGTGGGAAAAACTGTTTTTT CASTDRVRTWEKLFF
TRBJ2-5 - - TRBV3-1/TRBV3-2 TGTGCCAGCAGCCAAGTCACAGGGGACTTAGCTCAAGAGACCCAGTACTTC CASSQVTGDLAQETQYF
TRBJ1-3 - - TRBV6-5 TGTGCCAGCAGTTACTCGACAGTCGGCAACACCATATATTTT CASSYSTVGNTIYF
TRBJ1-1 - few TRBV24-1 TGTGCCACCTCTGACGGGGGTATGAACACTGAAGCTTTCTTT CATSDGGMNTEAFF
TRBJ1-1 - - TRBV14 TGTGCCAGCAGCACCGGAGCGCGAGCTTTCTTT CASSTGARAFF
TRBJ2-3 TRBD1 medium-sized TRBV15 TGTGCCACCAGCCAATCGCGAGGGGGCGAAGATACGCAGTATTTT CATSQSRGGEDTQYF
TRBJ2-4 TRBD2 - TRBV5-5 TGTGCCAGCAGCTTGGAGGCGGGGGACATTCAGTACTTC CASSLEAGDIQYF
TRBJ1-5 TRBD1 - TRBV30 TGTGCCTGGAGTGCGAGGACAGGGGGATTTCCTGATCAGCCCCAGCATTTT CAWSARTGGFPDQPQHF
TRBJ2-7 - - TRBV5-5 TGTGCCAGCAGCTTCGGGGCCTACGAGCAGTACTTC CASSFGAYEQYF